Listed here are 15 T cell receptor beta chains from one sample, sequenced in a study of T cells in Graves' hyperthyroidism and ophthalmopathy. RNA transcripts provided the source from which TCR beta CDR3 regions were amplified. The HTBI primer set served for first-round RT-PCR of the TCR CDR3. TCRdb processed the multiplex PCR reads anew with MiXCR; each CDR3 protein has one entry. Of fewer than 750,000 distinct CDR3 sequences listed, around 13% are singletons. Specimen: blood. The source of these receptors is a woman aged 50 to 60 with Graves' ophthalmopathy.

The chain carries TRBV5-1 and TRBJ1-5, with D perhaps matching TRBD1 (5 bases). V was clipped by 4 bases and J by 3 bases, with 17 bases between them. This CDR3 spans 16 amino acids. Germline V lookup: CDR1 SGHRS, CDR2 YFSETQ. The CDR3 protein is CASSPGDLLANQPQHF. The CDR3 region has the DNA TGCGCCAGCAGCCCGGGGGACCTCCTGGCCAATCAGCCCCAGCATTTT.

The V and J genes are TRBV19 and TRBJ1-2; 7 nucleotides line up with TRBD1. V gave up 8 bases and J gave up 4 bases; unmatched junction bases: 7. Germline assignment: CDR1 LNHDA and CDR2 SQIVND (reference sequence). This CDR3 is 13 amino acids long. As DNA, the CDR3 is TGTGCCAGTTGGACAGGATTACTCTATGGCTACACCTTC. It yields the protein CASWTGLLYGYTF.

This clonotype was detected many times. The CDR3 nucleotides are TGTGCCAGCAGTCCCCCGGGACAGGGGTGGGATGAGCAGTTCTTC. Protein: CASSPPGQGWDEQFF. This rearrangement joins TRBV7-6 to TRBJ2-1, with TRBD1 identical over 10 bases. Trimming at V came to 6 bases and at J to 8 bases, leaving 10 bases not matched to a gene. Germline CDR1 SGHVS, CDR2 FNYEAQ. The CDR3 contains 15 residues.

In its sample, this clonotype was seen a few times. The J gene is TRBJ2-7, the V gene TRBV6-1; 8 nucleotides match TRBD1. Losses at the gene ends were 5 bases for V and 3 bases for J; bases not matched to a gene: 6. In germline, CDR1 is MNHNS, CDR2 SASEGT. This CDR3 is 14 amino acids long. The CDR3 protein is CASSSPRGLYEQYF. DNA for the CDR3: TGTGCCAGCAGTTCCCCCAGGGGGCTCTACGAGCAGTACTTC.

The rearrangement links TRBV9 to TRBJ2-6, with D tentatively TRBD2 (7 bases). CDR1 is SGDLS, CDR2 YYNGEE, per germline. Trimming removed 0 bases from V and 2 bases from J, with 9 bases in between. The CDR3 covers 16 residues. The CDR3: CASSVAGGAGANVLTF. CDR3 nucleotides: TGTGCCAGCAGCGTAGCGGGGGGCGCTGGGGCCAACGTCCTGACTTTC.

The rearrangement joins TRBV6-1 to TRBJ2-7, with D possibly being TRBD1 (5 bases). Germline loops: CDR1 MNHNS, CDR2 SASEGT. V was shortened by 5 bases and J by 7 bases, with 15 bases between the two germline ends. The CDR3 contains 13 residues. The CDR3 loop is CASSKSRVWEQYF. As DNA, the CDR3 is TGTGCCAGCAGTAAATCCAGGGTTTGGGAGCAGTACTTC.

In this sample, this clonotype turned up many times. This sequence joins TRBV7-3 and TRBJ2-2; D is uncertain. Trimming took off 6 bases at V and 0 bases at J, with 8 bases between the two ends. Germline V gene data show CDR1 as SGHTA and CDR2 as FQGTGA. The CDR3 sequence is 14 residues long. The CDR3: CASRENTNTGELFF. The CDR3, as DNA: TGTGCCAGCAGAGAAAATACGAACACCGGGGAGCTGTTTTTT.

With respect to this clonotype: This may arise from a read error, as a much more abundant clone is one base away. V is TRBV18 and J is TRBJ2-7; unclear D gene. The CDR3 covers 16 residues. Germline lookup yields CDR1 KGHSH and CDR2 LQKENI. CDR3 sequence: CANSPQFSVTGYEQYF. In DNA form, the CDR3 reads TGTGCCAACTCACCACAATTCTCGGTTACTGGCTACGAGCAGTACTTC.

This clonotype was detected only a few times. The genes are TRBV30 and TRBJ2-2, with a weak D call TRBD2 (6 bases). The germline CDR1 and CDR2 sequences are GTSNPN and SVGIG (reference sequence). The CDR3 runs to 17 residues. Trimming took 5 bases from V and 4 from J, leaving 23 bases between them. The CDR3 protein is CAWSHGTSGSGTGELFF. In DNA form, the CDR3 reads TGTGCCTGGTCCCACGGTACCTCGGGTAGCGGCACCGGGGAGCTGTTTTTT.

V gene TRBV14 combines with J gene TRBJ2-7, with 9 bases lining up with TRBD2. Looked up from germline, CDR1 is SGHDN and CDR2 is FVKESK. This CDR3 has 17 amino acids. The V gene end was trimmed by 1 base and the J gene end by 0 bases; junction bases not matched to a gene: 7. The CDR3 sequence is CASSQGAGGLLSYEQYF. CDR3 DNA: TGTGCCAGCAGCCAAGGAGCGGGAGGCCTCCTCTCCTACGAGCAGTACTTC.

Many counts were recorded for this clonotype. This sequence joins TRBV30 and TRBJ1-1; 7 nucleotides align to TRBD1. CDR1 and CDR2 (germline): GTSNPN, SVGIG (reference sequence). The V gene end was trimmed by 3 bases and the J gene end by 1 base; junction bases not matched to a gene: 2. The CDR3 has 13 amino acids. The CDR3 nucleotides are TGTGCCTGGAGGGACAGGACGAACACTGAAGCTTTCTTT. It yields the protein CAWRDRTNTEAFF.

A note on this clonotype: A much larger clone sits a single nucleotide away, making a read error possible. The chain recombines TRBV10-3 with TRBJ1-2; no clear D. The CDR3 totals 16 residues. Germline V gene data show CDR1 as ENHRY and CDR2 as SYGVKD. In DNA, the CDR3 is TGTCCCATCAGTGATGGCTCAGCGGCTCCTAACTATGGCTACACCTTC. As protein: CPISDGSAAPNYGYTF.

V usage is TRBV7-3 and J usage is TRBJ2-5; 9 nucleotides match TRBD2. The V gene end was trimmed by 3 bases and the J gene end by 3 bases; junction bases not matched to a gene: 8. The V gene's germline CDR1 is SGHTA and CDR2 FQGTGA. CDR3 length: 16 amino acids. The CDR3 protein is CASSLGGASGEETQYF. In DNA, the CDR3 is TGTGCCAGCAGCTTGGGTGGAGCTAGCGGGGAAGAGACCCAGTACTTC.

This sequence joins TRBV27 and TRBJ2-1, with TRBD2 matching 7 bases. The V gene end was trimmed by 6 bases and the J gene end by 14 bases; junction bases not matched to a gene: 19. The CDR3 contains 15 residues. CDR1 is MNHEY and CDR2 is SMNVEV in the germline V gene (reference sequence). As DNA, the CDR3 is TGTGCCAGCAGAACTCTTCTAAAGGGGAGGGCCCCGGAGTTCTTC. Translated, it gives CASRTLLKGRAPEFF.

This clonotype showed up many times. The chain combines TRBV3-1 with TRBJ2-1; a weak D match, TRBD1 (6 bases). The germline V gene encodes CDR1 LGHDT and CDR2 YNNKEL (reference sequence). CDR3 length: 13 residues. The ends were cut back, 3 bases at V and 7 bases at J, with 10 bases in the middle. The CDR3 bases are TGTGCCAGCAGCCATAACAGGGTAAATGAGCAGTTCTTC. It codes for CASSHNRVNEQFF.